This T cell receptor beta chain appears in the sequencing data of a study of beta chain features in type 1 diabetes. Overall study results and limits: Researchers reported that naive, central memory and Treg TCRB repertoires appeared more similar in patients than in healthy donors.

On this clone: Its specificity is not known.

Since all of the isolated RNA was reverse transcribed, expressed TCRB transcripts were what got sequenced. TCRdb keeps only in-frame clones here, not all; method: immunoSEQ multiplex PCR. The sample has roughly 42,000 clones; roughly 50% are singletons. Trimming removed 0 bases at V and 0 bases at J, with 15 bases between. The CDR3 spans 18 residues. Germline values: CDR1 MGHRA, CDR2 YSYEKL. The sample taken for sequencing was stem cell memory CD4+ T cells from blood. The genes are TRBV4-1 and TRBJ2-1; TRBD2 is a possible D gene (5 bases). The receptor comes from a woman between 25 and 40 years old in good health. The CDR3 is CASSQEGLGFISYNEQFF. The CDR3 DNA sequence: TGCGCCAGCAGCCAAGAAGGACTGGGCTTCATCTCCTACAATGAGCAGTTCTTC.